Sequencing of this T cell receptor beta chain was carried out in a study of blood T cells in healthy people across ages. Through a sample-barcoded 5' primer and a J-beta primer mix, a second PCR was run for roughly 6 to 12 cycles. TCRdb reprocessed the 5' RACE reads with MiXCR, giving one entry per CDR3 protein. The table includes 780,000 or so distinct CDR3 sequences, approximately 53% detected once. With V trimmed by 4 bases and J by 0 bases, 7 bases remained unmatched. The CDR3 runs 18 residues. The germline V gene encodes CDR1 SGHDN and CDR2 FVKESK. This chain uses TRBV14 with TRBJ2-6; 9 bases match TRBD1. Sequenced sample: blood. The receptor comes from a man older than 75 in good health. The CDR3 DNA follows: TGTGCCAGCAGCCCCCGGGACAGGGCTTACTCTGGGGCCAACGTCCTGACTTTC. Amino acid sequence: CASSPRDRAYSGANVLTF.